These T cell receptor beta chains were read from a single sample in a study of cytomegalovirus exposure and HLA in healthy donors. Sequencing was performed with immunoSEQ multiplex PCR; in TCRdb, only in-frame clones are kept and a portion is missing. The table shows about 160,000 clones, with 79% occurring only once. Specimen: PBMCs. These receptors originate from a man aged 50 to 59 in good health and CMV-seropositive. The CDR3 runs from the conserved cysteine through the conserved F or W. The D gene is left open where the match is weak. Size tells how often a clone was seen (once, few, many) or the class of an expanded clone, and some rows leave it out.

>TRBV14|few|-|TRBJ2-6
TGTGCCAGCAGCCAAGTTGGGAGAGGAGGGGCCAACGTCCTGACTTTC
CASSQVGRGGANVLTF
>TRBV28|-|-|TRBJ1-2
TGTGCCAGCAGTTTACGCGGGGACCCGGGGTATGGCTACACCTTC
CASSLRGDPGYGYTF
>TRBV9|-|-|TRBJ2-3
TGTGCCAGCAGCGTAGGGACAGCGTCAGATACGCAGTATTTT
CASSVGTASDTQYF
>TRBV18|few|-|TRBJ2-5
TGTGCCAGCTCGCTCAGGGATCAAGAGACCCAGTACTTC
CASSLRDQETQYF
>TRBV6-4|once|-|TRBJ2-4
TGTGCCAGCACCCTAGCGGACAGTCCAGGGAACATTCAGTACTTC
CASTLADSPGNIQYF
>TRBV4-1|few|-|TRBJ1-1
TGCGCCAGCAGCCACTCCGCAGTGAACACTGAAGCTTTCTTT
CASSHSAVNTEAFF
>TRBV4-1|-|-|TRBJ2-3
TGCGCCAGCAGCTCCCCTGTTAGCACAGATACGCAGTATTTT
CASSSPVSTDTQYF
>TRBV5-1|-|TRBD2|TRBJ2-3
TGCGCCAGCAGCCGGGGACTAGCGGGAGGAAGCACAGATACGCAGTATTTT
CASSRGLAGGSTDTQYF
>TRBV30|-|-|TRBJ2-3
TGTGCCTGGAGTGTTATGGGCCTCACAGATACGCAGTATTTT
CAWSVMGLTDTQYF
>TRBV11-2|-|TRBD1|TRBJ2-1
TGTGCCAGCAGCCAAGACAGGGAGGAGCAGTTCTTC
CASSQDREEQFF
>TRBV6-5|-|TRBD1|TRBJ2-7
TGTGCCAGTTTAGACAGGGTGACCTACGAGCAGTACTTC
CASLDRVTYEQYF